The 15 T cell receptor beta chains presented below share a single source sample, sequenced in a study of blood T cell repertoires in COVID-19. This table comes from immunoSEQ multiplex PCR, and its TCRdb copy is limited to in-frame clones, with some not included. The sample shows 200,000 to 250,000 clones, about 83% of them seen only once. The material sequenced was peripheral blood. The receptors shown here come from a woman aged 45 to 65 with active or convalescent COVID-19.

The V call is TRBV18, the J call TRBJ1-2, with TRBD1 identical over 7 bases. J gave up 2 bases and V 4 bases, and 7 bases lay outside the gene matches. Germline CDR1 is KGHSH and CDR2 is LQKENI. This CDR3 spans 15 amino acids. CDR3 nucleotides: TGTGCCAGCTCACTAGGGGGCGGAACGAACTATGGCTACACCTTC. Translation: CASSLGGGTNYGYTF. Full variable domain (remainder filled in from reference TRBV18 and TRBJ1-2): NAGVMQNPRHLVRRRGQEARLRCSPMKGHSHVYWYRQLPEEGLKFMVYLQKENIIDESGMPKERFSAEFPKEGPSILRIQQVVRGDSAAYFCASSLGGGTNYGYTFGSGTRLTVV.

This clone showed up just once. This chain links TRBV27 with TRBJ1-2, with 9 bases fitting TRBD1. The ends lost 6 bases at V and 5 bases at J; junction bases unmatched: 7. Germline values: CDR1 MNHEY, CDR2 SMNVEV (reference sequence). CDR3 length: 14 amino acids. The CDR3 nucleotides read TGTGCCAGCAGCCGGGACAGGGCTTCTTATGGCTACACCTTC. The encoded protein is CASSRDRASYGYTF.

This clone was picked up one time. The same CDR3 is also encoded by other DNA sequences in this sample. The chain carries TRBV18 and TRBJ1-2; tentatively, D is TRBD1 (6 bases). This CDR3 region has 13 residues. Trimming shortened V by 3 bases and J by 2 bases, and 7 bases separated the two germline ends. Germline V lookup: CDR1 KGHSH, CDR2 LQKENI. As DNA, the CDR3 is TGTGCCAGCTCACCGGACAGAAACTATGGCTACACCTTC. Translating gives CASSPDRNYGYTF.

The chain carries TRBV5-1 and TRBJ2-3, with D possibly matching TRBD1 (6 bases). CDR1 is SGHRS, CDR2 YFSETQ, per germline. The V and J ends lost 3 bases and 3 bases respectively, with 14 bases between them. CDR3 size: 15 residues. CDR3 sequence: CASSWRPGVTDTQYF. The DNA for the CDR3 is TGCGCCAGCAGCTGGAGGCCAGGGGTTACAGATACGCAGTATTTT.

V is TRBV6-6 and J is TRBJ1-1; D gene ambiguous. Between the trimmed V and J ends, which lost 4 bases and 4 bases, there was a span of 7 bases. Germline-derived CDR1 and CDR2 are MNHNY and SVGAGI (reference sequence). There are 12 residues in the CDR3. CDR3 sequence reads: CASSLVSTEAFF. CDR3 in DNA: TGTGCCAGCAGTTTAGTAAGCACTGAAGCTTTCTTT.

The rearrangement links TRBV5-1 to TRBJ2-5; perhaps TRBD2 as D (6 bases). The CDR3 covers 14 residues. Germline V gene lookup returns CDR1 SGHRS and CDR2 YFSETQ. The V end was cut by 1 base, the J end by 2 bases, with 9 bases between. The CDR3 sequence is CASSLIRGQETQYF. The CDR3 region has the DNA TGCGCCAGCAGCTTGATACGGGGGCAAGAGACCCAGTACTTC. The variable domain in full, completed from reference TRBV5-1 and TRBJ2-5, reads KAGVTQTPRYLIKTRGQQVTLSCSPISGHRSVSWYQQTPGQGLQFLFEYFSETQRNKGNFPGRFSGRQFSNSRSEMNVSTLELGDSALYLCASSLIRGQETQYFGPGTRLLVL.

The genes are TRBV5-1 and TRBJ2-1; maybe TRBD1 (6 bases). There are 12 residues in the CDR3. Trimming pared 4 bases from V and 14 bases from J, leaving 16 bases between. The germline gives CDR1 SGHRS, CDR2 YFSETQ. DNA of the CDR3: TGCGCCAGCAGCATGACCGGACAGCGCAAGTTCTTC. This encodes CASSMTGQRKFF.

This chain joins TRBV7-2 and TRBJ2-3; D perhaps matches TRBD1 (5 bases). Deletions cut 5 bases from V and 7 bases from J, with 13 bases between. From germline, CDR1 is SGHTA and CDR2 FQGNSA. CDR3 length: 13 residues. The CDR3 DNA reads TGTGCCAGCAGCGGGTCCTCAGGGAATACGCAGTATTTT. Its translation: CASSGSSGNTQYF.

This clone appeared once. The CDR3: CASSETGVQPQHF. The CDR3 bases are TGTGCCAGCAGTGAGACAGGGGTCCAGCCCCAGCATTTT. The chain employs TRBV2 and TRBJ1-5; 8 positions agree with TRBD1. Trimming removed 3 bases from V and 7 bases from J; junction bases left unmatched: 2. The V gene's germline CDR1 is SNHLY and CDR2 FYNNEI. CDR3 length equals 13 residues.

The genes are TRBV5-4 and TRBJ2-7; the match to TRBD2 covers 8 bases. V was pared by 4 bases and J by 4 bases, with 10 bases of the junction left unmatched. Germline loops: CDR1 SGHNT, CDR2 YYREEE (reference sequence). The CDR3 is made up of 15 amino acids. CDR3 coding DNA: TGTGCCAGCAGCCAAAATAGCGGGAAAGTTTACGAGCAGTACTTC. This encodes CASSQNSGKVYEQYF.

This sequence joins TRBV29-1 and TRBJ2-1, with D unresolved. Germline V CDR1 and CDR2: SQVTM, ANQGSEA. The CDR3 contains 15 residues. V was cut by 4 bases and J by 1 base, with 14 bases left in between. CDR3 loop: CSVGVEPSSYNEQFF. The DNA for the CDR3 is TGCAGCGTTGGTGTCGAGCCTAGTTCCTACAATGAGCAGTTCTTC.

The gene calls are TRBV19 and TRBJ2-6; TRBD1 aligns across 7 bases. The V gene end was trimmed by 3 bases and the J gene end by 2 bases; junction bases not matched to a gene: 10. CDR3 size: 18 residues. The germline V gene encodes CDR1 LNHDA and CDR2 SQIVND (reference sequence). The CDR3 spells CASSINGEGAAGANVLTF. The DNA of the CDR3 is TGTGCCAGTAGTATCAACGGTGAGGGGGCGGCTGGGGCCAACGTCCTGACTTTC.

This clone was recorded once. J is TRBJ2-1 and V is TRBV10-3, with a weak D call TRBD1 (6 bases). Trimming removed 7 bases at V and 0 bases at J, with 10 bases between. The germline V gene encodes CDR1 ENHRY and CDR2 SYGVKD. There are 14 residues in the CDR3. CDR3 sequence: CAIKGGSSYNEQFF. CDR3 DNA sequence: TGTGCCATCAAAGGGGGAAGCTCCTACAATGAGCAGTTCTTC.

This clone was seen many times. The V gene is TRBV28, the J gene TRBJ1-2; D unresolved. The germline CDR1 and CDR2 sequences are MDHEN and SYDVKM. The CDR3 totals 10 residues. In nucleotides, the CDR3 is TGTGGGGCCGGATCCTATGGCTACACCTTC. Protein: CGAGSYGYTF.

This sequence joins TRBV18 and TRBJ1-1, with a tentative D call TRBD1 (6 bases). The germline V gene has CDR1 KGHSH and CDR2 LQKENI. The V end was cut by 2 bases, the J end by 0 bases, with 19 bases between. The CDR3 totals 18 residues. The CDR3 DNA follows: TGTGCCAGCTCACCAATTTCGGATTCATGGGACATGAACACTGAAGCTTTCTTT. Protein: CASSPISDSWDMNTEAFF.